These T cell receptor beta chains were read from a single sample in a study of shared clonotypes between healthy human individuals. Data came from immunoSEQ multiplex PCR; TCRdb stores just in-frame clones and leaves some out. The top ten clones hold roughly 1.2% of a sample with over a million clones, roughly 96% of them seen once. The sample comprised naive CD4+ T cells sorted from blood. Receptors originate from a man younger than 40 in good health. CDR3s include the opening cysteine and the closing phenylalanine or tryptophan. D genes are given only for firm matches. Size is omitted from some rows. Given values are once, few, many or a class for expanded clones.

>TRBJ2-7|.|.|TRBV6-1
CASTESYSLHEQYF
TGTGCCAGCACCGAAAGTTACTCCCTACACGAGCAGTACTTC
>TRBJ1-1|TRBD1|.|TRBV5-5
CASSGGQRLSNTEAFF
TGTGCCAGCAGCGGGGGACAGCGGCTATCGAACACTGAAGCTTTCTTT
>TRBJ2-1|TRBD2|.|TRBV2
CASSVSGREFF
TGTGCCAGCAGTGTCAGCGGGAGGGAGTTCTTC
>TRBJ1-2|.|.|TRBV27
CASSSISSSGNGYTF
TGTGCCAGCAGTTCCATCAGCTCCTCCGGGAATGGCTACACCTTC
>TRBJ1-5|.|once|TRBV18
CASSPGGEGAQPQHF
TGTGCCAGCTCACCCGGAGGGGAAGGGGCGCAGCCCCAGCATTTT
>TRBJ2-2|TRBD2|.|TRBV25-1
CASSALAGAAGELFF
TGTGCCAGCAGTGCCTTAGCGGGAGCGGCCGGGGAGCTGTTTTTT
>TRBJ1-1|.|.|TRBV2
CASSEVTVNTEAFF
TGTGCCAGCAGTGAAGTGACAGTGAACACTGAAGCTTTCTTT
>TRBJ2-1|.|.|TRBV11-2
CASSIITGSSYNEQFF
TGTGCCAGCAGCATAATTACAGGGAGCTCCTACAATGAGCAGTTCTTC
>TRBJ1-1|.|.|TRBV6-4
CASMVNEAFF
TGTGCCAGCATGGTGAATGAAGCTTTCTTT
>TRBJ2-6|TRBD2|.|TRBV7-6
CASSQRLGGSGTAGANVLTF
TGTGCCAGCAGCCAACGTTTGGGCGGTAGCGGGACCGCTGGGGCCAACGTCCTGACTTTC
>TRBJ2-1|TRBD2|.|TRBV18
CASSLLPPSGDYNEQFF
TGTGCCAGCTCACTCCTGCCCCCTAGCGGTGACTACAATGAGCAGTTCTTC
>TRBJ2-5|.|.|TRBV7-2
CASSLVGFQETQYF
TGTGCCAGCAGCTTAGTGGGGTTCCAAGAGACCCAGTACTTC
>TRBJ2-1|.|.|TRBV7-8
CASSLALRRDADSEQFF
TGTGCCAGCAGCTTAGCGCTTAGACGGGACGCGGACAGTGAGCAGTTCTTC
>TRBJ2-3|.|.|TRBV7-2
CASSLIPLASDTQYF
TGTGCCAGCAGCCTAATCCCCCTAGCGTCAGATACGCAGTATTTT
>TRBJ1-3|.|.|TRBV18
CASSPMAGSRNTIYF
TGTGCCAGCTCACCAATGGCCGGCAGCAGAAACACCATATATTTT
>TRBJ1-4|.|.|TRBV15
CATSGGGMGEKLFF
TGTGCCACCAGCGGAGGCGGTATGGGAGAAAAACTGTTTTTT
>TRBJ1-3|.|.|TRBV6-1
CASRGSGNTIYF
TGTGCCAGCAGGGGCAGTGGAAACACCATATATTTT
>TRBJ2-3|.|.|TRBV4-3
CASSPRREGDTQYF
TGCGCCAGCAGCCCCCGACGCGAGGGAGATACGCAGTATTTT